This is a list of T cell receptor beta chains from one sample in a study of cytomegalovirus exposure and HLA in healthy donors. Only in-frame clones appear in the TCRdb table, and some are missing; sequencing was by immunoSEQ multiplex PCR. The sample has about 160,000 clones; about four fifths are singletons. The sample taken for sequencing was PBMCs. The receptors were gathered from a male donor in good health and CMV-seropositive. Each CDR3 is given with its conserved first and last residue. The D gene is left open where the match is weak. The size field is filled for only some rows; it gives once, few, many or a size class.

V: TRBV6-1
J: TRBJ1-5
D: NA
size: NA
CDR3: CASSDGEARQPQHF
DNA: TGTGCCAGCAGTGACGGAGAGGCGCGTCAGCCCCAGCATTTT

V: TRBV30
J: TRBJ2-7
D: TRBD1
size: NA
CDR3: CAWNQPGQGYEQYF
DNA: TGTGCCTGGAACCAACCGGGACAGGGCTACGAGCAGTACTTC

V: TRBV5-6
J: TRBJ1-3
D: NA
size: NA
CDR3: CASSLIQLSGNTIYF
DNA: TGTGCCAGCAGCTTGATACAGCTTTCTGGAAACACCATATATTTT

V: TRBV4-2
J: TRBJ2-1
D: TRBD1
size: few
CDR3: CASRDTGTGGYNEQFF
DNA: TGTGCCAGCAGAGACACCGGGACAGGGGGATACAATGAGCAGTTCTTC

V: TRBV2
J: TRBJ2-7
D: TRBD1
size: few
CDR3: CASNRLDRYEQYF
DNA: TGTGCCAGCAACCGCTTGGACAGGTACGAGCAGTACTTC

V: TRBV5-6
J: TRBJ2-7
D: NA
size: NA
CDR3: CASSLWGITYEQYF
DNA: TGTGCCAGCAGCTTGTGGGGCATTACCTACGAGCAGTACTTC

V: TRBV28
J: TRBJ1-3
D: NA
size: NA
CDR3: CASSSHRAFGNTIYF
DNA: TGTGCCAGCAGTTCCCACAGGGCGTTCGGAAACACCATATATTTT

V: TRBV29-1
J: TRBJ1-2
D: TRBD1
size: few
CDR3: CSVEEGGRTGDSGYTF
DNA: TGCAGCGTTGAAGAAGGTGGTAGGACAGGGGATAGCGGCTACACCTTC

V: TRBV6-1
J: TRBJ2-5
D: NA
size: NA
CDR3: CASSVNQAQETQYF
DNA: TGTGCCAGCAGTGTCAACCAAGCGCAAGAGACCCAGTACTTC

V: TRBV25-1
J: TRBJ1-5
D: NA
size: NA
CDR3: CASQGQRNQPQHF
DNA: TGTGCCAGCCAAGGACAGCGCAATCAGCCCCAGCATTTT

V: TRBV19
J: TRBJ1-1
D: NA
size: NA
CDR3: CASSSRTGTNTEAFF
DNA: TGTGCCAGTTCATCGAGAACAGGGACGAACACTGAAGCTTTCTTT

V: TRBV6-1
J: TRBJ1-2
D: TRBD1
size: NA
CDR3: CASSEGTGGYGYTF
DNA: TGTGCCAGCAGTGAAGGGACAGGGGGCTATGGCTACACCTTC

V: TRBV25-1
J: TRBJ1-1
D: NA
size: once
CDR3: CANSGAVNTEAFF
DNA: TGTGCCAACAGTGGGGCAGTAAATACTGAAGCTTTCTTT

V: TRBV12-5
J: TRBJ2-7
D: TRBD1
size: NA
CDR3: CASGLLLTGKGGPYEQYF
DNA: TGTGCTAGTGGTTTGCTTCTGACAGGGAAAGGAGGCCCCTACGAGCAGTACTTC

V: TRBV2
J: TRBJ1-1
D: TRBD1
size: NA
CDR3: CASSVYRGEVTEAFF
DNA: TGTGCCAGCAGTGTTTACAGGGGGGAGGTAACTGAAGCTTTCTTT

V: TRBV19
J: TRBJ1-1
D: NA
size: NA
CDR3: CASSPKGQGLEAFF
DNA: TGTGCCAGTAGTCCGAAAGGGCAGGGGTTGGAAGCTTTCTTT

V: TRBV6-1
J: TRBJ1-2
D: NA
size: NA
CDR3: CASSELRGNYGYTF
DNA: TGTGCCAGCAGTGAATTAAGGGGGAACTATGGCTACACCTTC

V: TRBV6-6
J: TRBJ1-5
D: NA
size: NA
CDR3: CASSLTGYRDQPQHF
DNA: TGTGCCAGCAGTTTAACAGGGTACAGGGATCAGCCCCAGCATTTT

V: TRBV7-6
J: TRBJ2-7
D: TRBD2
size: few
CDR3: CASSPRGGEQYF
DNA: TGTGCCAGCAGCCCCCGGGGAGGGGAGCAGTACTTC

V: TRBV9
J: TRBJ1-6
D: NA
size: NA
CDR3: CASSQAGFEDPHF
DNA: TGTGCCAGCAGCCAGGCAGGGTTTGAAGACCCCCACTTT

V: TRBV9
J: TRBJ2-7
D: TRBD2
size: NA
CDR3: CASSVAWGGYEQYF
DNA: TGTGCCAGCAGCGTAGCTTGGGGGGGCTACGAGCAGTACTTC

V: TRBV27
J: TRBJ2-7
D: NA
size: NA
CDR3: CASSFQAGAYEQYF
DNA: TGTGCCAGCAGTTTTCAGGCAGGGGCCTACGAGCAGTACTTC

V: TRBV5-4
J: TRBJ2-7
D: TRBD1
size: NA
CDR3: CASSSGDRSSYEQYF
DNA: TGTGCCAGCAGCTCCGGGGACAGGAGCTCCTACGAGCAGTACTTC

V: TRBV4-2
J: TRBJ2-5
D: NA
size: few
CDR3: CASSPGLKSIQETQYF
DNA: TGTGCCAGCAGCCCAGGACTAAAGAGTATCCAAGAGACCCAGTACTTC

V: TRBV27
J: TRBJ2-5
D: TRBD2
size: once
CDR3: CAAASSSGQETQYF
DNA: TGTGCCGCAGCGAGTTCTAGCGGGCAAGAGACCCAGTACTTC

V: TRBV6-1
J: TRBJ1-5
D: NA
size: NA
CDR3: CASSEWETGSSNQPQHF
DNA: TGTGCCAGCAGTGAATGGGAAACGGGGAGTAGCAATCAGCCCCAGCATTTT

V: TRBV6-6
J: TRBJ1-6
D: TRBD1
size: NA
CDR3: CASTKRGGTGDSPLHF
DNA: TGTGCCAGCACCAAAAGGGGTGGGACAGGGGATTCACCCCTCCACTTT

V: TRBV9
J: TRBJ2-3
D: NA
size: few
CDR3: CASSVGSAGTDTQYF
DNA: TGTGCCAGCAGCGTAGGGAGCGCAGGCACAGATACGCAGTATTTT

V: TRBV2
J: TRBJ1-1
D: NA
size: few
CDR3: CASREGGWTEAFF
DNA: TGTGCCAGTCGAGAGGGGGGGTGGACTGAAGCTTTCTTT

V: TRBV27
J: TRBJ1-5
D: NA
size: NA
CDR3: CASSVRAYSNQPQHF
DNA: TGTGCCAGCAGTGTCAGGGCCTATAGCAATCAGCCCCAGCATTTT

V: TRBV23-1
J: TRBJ2-7
D: TRBD1
size: few
CDR3: CASWGTGTYEQYF
DNA: TGCGCCTCGTGGGGGACAGGGACCTACGAGCAGTACTTC

V: TRBV30
J: TRBJ2-7
D: NA
size: NA
CDR3: CAWSQGGEQYF
DNA: TGTGCCTGGAGCCAGGGGGGCGAGCAGTACTTC

V: TRBV19
J: TRBJ1-6
D: TRBD1
size: NA
CDR3: CASSLRTGGNSPLHF
DNA: TGTGCCAGTAGTCTTCGAACAGGGGGGAATTCACCCCTCCACTTT

V: TRBV4-3
J: TRBJ2-3
D: TRBD2
size: NA
CDR3: CASSQDKTSGGPALALYF
DNA: TGCGCCAGCAGCCAAGATAAAACTAGCGGGGGGCCTGCGCTCGCATTGTATTTT

V: TRBV6-5
J: TRBJ1-6
D: TRBD1
size: NA
CDR3: CASSSLSGQGNSPLHF
DNA: TGTGCCAGCAGTTCCCTTTCGGGACAGGGTAATTCACCCCTCCACTTT

V: TRBV6-5
J: TRBJ2-7
D: TRBD1
size: NA
CDR3: CASSPRDRRYEQYF
DNA: TGTGCCAGCAGTCCAAGGGACAGGAGGTACGAGCAGTACTTC

V: TRBV19
J: TRBJ2-7
D: NA
size: NA
CDR3: CASSMAGRSEQYF
DNA: TGTGCCAGTAGTATGGCGGGGCGAAGCGAGCAGTACTTC

V: TRBV7-8
J: TRBJ2-1
D: TRBD2
size: NA
CDR3: CASSPRTSGDNEQFF
DNA: TGTGCCAGCAGCCCCAGGACTAGCGGGGACAATGAGCAGTTCTTC

V: TRBV5-1
J: TRBJ2-5
D: NA
size: NA
CDR3: CASSLDRLSETQYF
DNA: TGCGCCAGCAGCTTAGACAGACTGTCAGAGACCCAGTACTTC

V: TRBV4-3
J: TRBJ1-3
D: NA
size: NA
CDR3: CASSQPAVGGGNTIYF
DNA: TGCGCCAGCAGCCAACCTGCAGTGGGAGGTGGAAACACCATATATTTT

V: TRBV30
J: TRBJ1-2
D: TRBD1
size: NA
CDR3: CAWSVWTGTPHGYTF
DNA: TGTGCCTGGAGTGTCTGGACAGGGACTCCACATGGCTACACCTTC

V: TRBV6-1
J: TRBJ2-1
D: NA
size: NA
CDR3: CASIRGPYNEQFF
DNA: TGTGCCAGCATTCGGGGTCCTTACAATGAGCAGTTCTTC

V: TRBV2
J: TRBJ1-2
D: TRBD1
size: NA
CDR3: CASRGLQGVYGYTF
DNA: TGTGCCAGCAGGGGCCTACAGGGGGTCTATGGCTACACCTTC

V: TRBV2
J: TRBJ2-1
D: TRBD2
size: NA
CDR3: CASFSRAGGKNEQFF
DNA: TGTGCCAGTTTCTCGAGAGCGGGGGGGAAGAATGAGCAGTTCTTC

V: TRBV19
J: TRBJ1-5
D: TRBD1
size: NA
CDR3: CASSILGTGVSNQPQHF
DNA: TGTGCCAGTAGTATATTAGGGACAGGGGTCAGCAATCAGCCCCAGCATTTT

V: TRBV11-2
J: TRBJ2-5
D: NA
size: NA
CDR3: CASSLAYREGETQYF
DNA: TGTGCCAGCAGCTTAGCTTACAGGGAGGGAGAGACCCAGTACTTC

V: TRBV2
J: TRBJ2-7
D: TRBD2
size: NA
CDR3: CASTRTSGEQYF
DNA: TGTGCCAGCACGCGGACTAGTGGGGAGCAGTACTTC

V: TRBV6-5
J: TRBJ2-7
D: NA
size: NA
CDR3: CASSYWTEGEQYF
DNA: TGTGCCAGCAGTTACTGGACGGAGGGGGAGCAGTACTTC

V: TRBV2
J: TRBJ1-4
D: NA
size: NA
CDR3: CASGLEKLFF
DNA: TGTGCCAGCGGGCTGGAAAAACTGTTTTTT

V: TRBV5-6
J: TRBJ1-2
D: TRBD1
size: NA
CDR3: CASSQDRGPGYTF
DNA: TGTGCCAGCAGCCAGGACAGGGGGCCTGGCTACACCTTC

V: TRBV12-1
J: TRBJ2-5
D: NA
size: NA
CDR3: CASSATGSQETQYF
DNA: TGTGCCAGCAGCGCAACCGGGTCCCAAGAGACCCAGTACTTC

V: TRBV2
J: TRBJ1-6
D: TRBD1
size: NA
CDR3: CASRTGGPSYNSPLHF
DNA: TGTGCCAGCCGAACAGGGGGTCCCTCCTATAATTCACCCCTCCACTTT